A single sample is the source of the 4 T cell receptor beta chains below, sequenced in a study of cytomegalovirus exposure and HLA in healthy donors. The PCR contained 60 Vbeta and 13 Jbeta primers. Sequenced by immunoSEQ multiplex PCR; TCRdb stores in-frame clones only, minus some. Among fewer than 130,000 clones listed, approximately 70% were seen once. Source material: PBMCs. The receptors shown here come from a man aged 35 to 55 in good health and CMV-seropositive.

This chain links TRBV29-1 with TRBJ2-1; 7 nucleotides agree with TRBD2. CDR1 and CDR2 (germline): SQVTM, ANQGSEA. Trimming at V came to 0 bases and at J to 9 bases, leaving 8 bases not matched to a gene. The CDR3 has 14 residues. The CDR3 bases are TGCAGCGTTGAAGATCATGGAGGGAGGGGTGAGCAGTTCTTC. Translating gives CSVEDHGGRGEQFF.

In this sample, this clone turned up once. CDR3 amino acids: CASKPRQGLSNQPQHF. CDR3 nucleotides: TGTGCCAGCAAGCCAAGACAGGGACTTAGCAATCAGCCCCAGCATTTT. The rearrangement links TRBV6-6 to TRBJ1-5, with 7 bases fitting TRBD1. V lost 7 bases to trimming and J lost 0 bases; unmatched junction nucleotides: 9. In germline, CDR1 is MNHNY, CDR2 SVGAGI (reference sequence). There are 16 residues in the CDR3.

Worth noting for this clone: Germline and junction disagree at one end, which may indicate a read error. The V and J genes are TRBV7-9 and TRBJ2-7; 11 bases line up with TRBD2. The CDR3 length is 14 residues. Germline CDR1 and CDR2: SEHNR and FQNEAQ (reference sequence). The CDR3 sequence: CSSSLLAGEVEQYF. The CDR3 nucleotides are TGTTCCAGCAGCTTACTAGCGGGAGAGGTCGAGCAGTACTTC.

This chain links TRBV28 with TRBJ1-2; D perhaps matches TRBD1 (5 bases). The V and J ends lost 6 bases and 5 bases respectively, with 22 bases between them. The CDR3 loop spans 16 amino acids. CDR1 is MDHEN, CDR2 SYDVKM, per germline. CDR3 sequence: CASSPGREGRGYGYTF. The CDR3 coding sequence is TGTGCCAGCAGCCCCGGGCGGGAGGGAAGGGGATATGGCTACACCTTC.